This T cell receptor (beta chain) originates from a study of T cell responses to AZD1222 COVID-19 vaccine. The study, taken as a whole, reports: A mostly white British donor set with more females was recruited, and clonal diversity was possibly underestimated. Sampling captured repertoires only after the peak T cell response.

For this clone: Its target is not known.

Here immunoSEQ multiplex PCR was the method, and the copy in TCRdb shows in-frame clones only, minus some. The sample yields about 83,000 clones, around 87% seen once. This CDR3 has 14 amino acids. With 8 bases clipped from V and 1 base from J, the junction kept 9 bases outside the gene matches. CDR1 and CDR2 from the germline V gene are SQVTM and ANQGSEA. This sequence was found in an adult in good health. The chain links TRBV29-1 to TRBJ2-3, with 7 bases aligning to TRBD2. The sequencing used peripheral blood, collected on day 0 of MenACWY control vaccination. In DNA form, the CDR3 reads TGCAGCTGCCGGGGGGACTCCGGCACAGATACGCAGTATTTT. As protein: CSCRGDSGTDTQYF.